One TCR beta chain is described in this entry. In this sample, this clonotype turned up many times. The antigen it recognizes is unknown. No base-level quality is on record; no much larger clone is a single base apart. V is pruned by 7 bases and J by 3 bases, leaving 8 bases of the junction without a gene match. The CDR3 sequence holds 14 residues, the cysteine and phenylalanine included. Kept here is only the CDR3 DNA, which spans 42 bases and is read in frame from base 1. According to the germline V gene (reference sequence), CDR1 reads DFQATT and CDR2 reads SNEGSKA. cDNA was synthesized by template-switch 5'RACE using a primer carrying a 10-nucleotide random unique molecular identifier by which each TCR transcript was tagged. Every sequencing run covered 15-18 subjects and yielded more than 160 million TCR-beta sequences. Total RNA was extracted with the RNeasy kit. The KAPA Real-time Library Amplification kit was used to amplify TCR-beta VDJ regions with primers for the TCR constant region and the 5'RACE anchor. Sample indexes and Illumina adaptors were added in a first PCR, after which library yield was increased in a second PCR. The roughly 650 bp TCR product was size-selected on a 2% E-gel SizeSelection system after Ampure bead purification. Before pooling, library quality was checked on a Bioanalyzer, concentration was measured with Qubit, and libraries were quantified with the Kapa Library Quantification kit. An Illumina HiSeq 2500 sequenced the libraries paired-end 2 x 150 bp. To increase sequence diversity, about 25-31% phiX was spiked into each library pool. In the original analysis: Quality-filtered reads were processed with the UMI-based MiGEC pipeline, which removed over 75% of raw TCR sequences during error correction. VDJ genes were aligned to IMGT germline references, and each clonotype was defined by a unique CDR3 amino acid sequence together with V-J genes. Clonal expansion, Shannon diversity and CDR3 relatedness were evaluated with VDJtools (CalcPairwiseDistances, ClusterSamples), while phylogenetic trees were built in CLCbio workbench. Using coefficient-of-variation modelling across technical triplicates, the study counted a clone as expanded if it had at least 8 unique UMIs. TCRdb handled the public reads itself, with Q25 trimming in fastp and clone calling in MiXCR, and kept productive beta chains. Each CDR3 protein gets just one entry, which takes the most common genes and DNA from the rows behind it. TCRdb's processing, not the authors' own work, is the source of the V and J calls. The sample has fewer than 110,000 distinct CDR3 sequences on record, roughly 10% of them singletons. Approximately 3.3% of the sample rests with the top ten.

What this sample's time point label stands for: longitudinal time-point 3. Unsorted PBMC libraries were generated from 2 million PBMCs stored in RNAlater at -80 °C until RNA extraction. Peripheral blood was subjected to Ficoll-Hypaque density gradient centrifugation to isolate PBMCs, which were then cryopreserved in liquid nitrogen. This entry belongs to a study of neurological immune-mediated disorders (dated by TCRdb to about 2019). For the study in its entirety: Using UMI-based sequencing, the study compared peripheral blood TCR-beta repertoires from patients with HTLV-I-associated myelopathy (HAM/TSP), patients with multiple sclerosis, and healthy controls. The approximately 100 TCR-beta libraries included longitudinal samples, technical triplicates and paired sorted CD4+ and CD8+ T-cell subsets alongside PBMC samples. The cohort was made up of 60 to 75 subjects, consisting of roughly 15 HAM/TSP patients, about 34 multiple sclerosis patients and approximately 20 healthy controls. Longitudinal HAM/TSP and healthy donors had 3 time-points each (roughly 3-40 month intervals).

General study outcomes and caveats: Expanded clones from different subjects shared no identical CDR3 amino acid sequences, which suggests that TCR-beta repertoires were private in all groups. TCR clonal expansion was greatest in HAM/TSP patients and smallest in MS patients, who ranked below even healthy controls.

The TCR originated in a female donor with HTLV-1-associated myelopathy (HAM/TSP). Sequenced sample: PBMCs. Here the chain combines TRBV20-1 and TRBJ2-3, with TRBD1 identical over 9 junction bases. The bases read TGCAGTGTGACGGGACAGGGAAAAACAGATACGCAGTATTTT. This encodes CSVTGQGKTDTQYF.